This T cell receptor (beta chain) stems from a study of T cell responses to AZD1222 COVID-19 vaccine. As for this clone: Its antigen is not identified.

The CDR3 contains 13 residues. Germline V gene sequence: CDR1 KGHSH, CDR2 LQKENI. V gave up 3 bases and J gave up 4 bases, with 9 bases separating them. Findings of the study overall: Baseline seropositivity characterized only a handful of AZD1222 recipients.

The table came from immunoSEQ multiplex PCR; TCRdb's copy has only in-frame clones and leaves some out. Of some 84,000 clones in the sample, about 83% were seen once. Investigators merged groups given second doses at roughly 4 or roughly 12 weeks. The TCR comes from an adult who received the AZD1222 COVID-19 vaccine. The sequenced sample was peripheral blood, obtained 28 days after the second AZD1222 dose. The rearrangement links TRBV18 to TRBJ1-1; unclear D gene. DNA of the CDR3: TGTGCCAGCTCACCGAAATCCACCACTGAAGCTTTCTTT. It specifies CASSPKSTTEAFF.